This T cell receptor (beta chain) was sequenced during a study of T cell responses to AZD1222 COVID-19 vaccine. The study's findings and limits: Once two AZD1222 doses were given, Spike-specific TCR breadth and depth went up. The study sampled repertoires only after the peak T cell response.

V was pared by 0 bases and J by 4 bases, with 20 bases of the junction left unmatched. The CDR3 has 19 residues. The V gene's germline CDR1 is GTSNPN and CDR2 SVGIG (reference sequence). About this clone: The antigen is undetermined.

TCRdb keeps only in-frame clones here, not all; method: immunoSEQ multiplex PCR. Among approximately 210,000 clones, 91% were seen once, and the ten largest hold 3% to 4%. The chain combines TRBV30 with TRBJ1-2; 7 bases match TRBD1. The sequences come from peripheral blood, collected 28 days after the second AZD1222 dose. This receptor was taken from an adult who received the AZD1222 COVID-19 vaccine. The CDR3 sequence is CAWSVIRPTSRQGRYGYTF. The CDR3 DNA is TGTGCCTGGAGTGTAATAAGACCCACCTCTCGACAGGGCCGCTATGGCTACACCTTC.